This TCR beta chain was recorded in a study of T cell responses to AZD1222 COVID-19 vaccine. Per germline, CDR1 ENHRY and CDR2 SYGVKD. Trimming took 2 bases from V and 3 from J, leaving 5 bases between them. This CDR3 region has 13 residues. Remarks on this clone: Its matching antigen is unknown.

Study-wide points: Seropositive AZD1222 recipients at baseline numbered only five to seven. Females outnumbered males among donors, who were mostly white British; clonal diversity was possibly underestimated.

Measured with immunoSEQ multiplex PCR; TCRdb has only the in-frame clones, and not every one. The data contain some 56,000 clones, 80% to 90% of them singletons. The genes are TRBV10-3 and TRBJ2-1; no firm D call. The material was peripheral blood, obtained 28 days after the second AZD1222 dose. The sequence came from an adult who received the AZD1222 COVID-19 vaccine. This CDR3 is CAISEGSYNEQFF. The CDR3 DNA reads TGTGCCATCAGTGAGGGTAGCTACAATGAGCAGTTCTTC.